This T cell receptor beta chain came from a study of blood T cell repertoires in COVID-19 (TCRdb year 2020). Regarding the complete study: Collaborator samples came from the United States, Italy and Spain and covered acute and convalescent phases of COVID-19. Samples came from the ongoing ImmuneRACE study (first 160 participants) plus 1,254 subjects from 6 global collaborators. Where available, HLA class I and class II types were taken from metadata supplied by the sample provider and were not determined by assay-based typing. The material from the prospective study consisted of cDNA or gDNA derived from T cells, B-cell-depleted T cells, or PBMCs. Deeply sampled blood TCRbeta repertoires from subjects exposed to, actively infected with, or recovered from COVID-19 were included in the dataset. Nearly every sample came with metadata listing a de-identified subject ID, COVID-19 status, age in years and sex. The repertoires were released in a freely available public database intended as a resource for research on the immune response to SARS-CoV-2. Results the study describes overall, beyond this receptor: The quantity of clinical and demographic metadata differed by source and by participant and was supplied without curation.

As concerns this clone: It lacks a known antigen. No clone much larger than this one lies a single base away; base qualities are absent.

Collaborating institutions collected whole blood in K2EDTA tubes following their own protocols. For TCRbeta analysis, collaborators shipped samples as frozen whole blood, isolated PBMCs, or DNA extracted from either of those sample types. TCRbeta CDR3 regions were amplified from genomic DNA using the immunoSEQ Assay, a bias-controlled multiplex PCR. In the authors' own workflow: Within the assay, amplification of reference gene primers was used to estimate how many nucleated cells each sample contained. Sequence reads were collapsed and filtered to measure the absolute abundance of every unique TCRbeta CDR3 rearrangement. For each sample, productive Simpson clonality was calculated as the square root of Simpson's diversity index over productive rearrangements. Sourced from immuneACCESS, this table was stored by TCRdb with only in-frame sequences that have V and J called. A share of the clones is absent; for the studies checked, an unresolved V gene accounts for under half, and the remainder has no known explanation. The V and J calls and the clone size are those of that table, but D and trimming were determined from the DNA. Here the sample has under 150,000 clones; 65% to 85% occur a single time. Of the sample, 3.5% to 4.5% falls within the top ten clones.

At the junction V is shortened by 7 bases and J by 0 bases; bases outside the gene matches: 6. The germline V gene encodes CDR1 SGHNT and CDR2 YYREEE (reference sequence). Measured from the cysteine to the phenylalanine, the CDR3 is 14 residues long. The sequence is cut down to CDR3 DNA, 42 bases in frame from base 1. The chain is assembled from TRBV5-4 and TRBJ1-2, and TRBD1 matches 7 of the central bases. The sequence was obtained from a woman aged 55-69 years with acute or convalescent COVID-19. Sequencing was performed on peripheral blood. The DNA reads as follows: TGTGCCAGCCGGATCAGGGGGACTAACTATGGCTACACCTTC. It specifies CASRIRGTNYGYTF.